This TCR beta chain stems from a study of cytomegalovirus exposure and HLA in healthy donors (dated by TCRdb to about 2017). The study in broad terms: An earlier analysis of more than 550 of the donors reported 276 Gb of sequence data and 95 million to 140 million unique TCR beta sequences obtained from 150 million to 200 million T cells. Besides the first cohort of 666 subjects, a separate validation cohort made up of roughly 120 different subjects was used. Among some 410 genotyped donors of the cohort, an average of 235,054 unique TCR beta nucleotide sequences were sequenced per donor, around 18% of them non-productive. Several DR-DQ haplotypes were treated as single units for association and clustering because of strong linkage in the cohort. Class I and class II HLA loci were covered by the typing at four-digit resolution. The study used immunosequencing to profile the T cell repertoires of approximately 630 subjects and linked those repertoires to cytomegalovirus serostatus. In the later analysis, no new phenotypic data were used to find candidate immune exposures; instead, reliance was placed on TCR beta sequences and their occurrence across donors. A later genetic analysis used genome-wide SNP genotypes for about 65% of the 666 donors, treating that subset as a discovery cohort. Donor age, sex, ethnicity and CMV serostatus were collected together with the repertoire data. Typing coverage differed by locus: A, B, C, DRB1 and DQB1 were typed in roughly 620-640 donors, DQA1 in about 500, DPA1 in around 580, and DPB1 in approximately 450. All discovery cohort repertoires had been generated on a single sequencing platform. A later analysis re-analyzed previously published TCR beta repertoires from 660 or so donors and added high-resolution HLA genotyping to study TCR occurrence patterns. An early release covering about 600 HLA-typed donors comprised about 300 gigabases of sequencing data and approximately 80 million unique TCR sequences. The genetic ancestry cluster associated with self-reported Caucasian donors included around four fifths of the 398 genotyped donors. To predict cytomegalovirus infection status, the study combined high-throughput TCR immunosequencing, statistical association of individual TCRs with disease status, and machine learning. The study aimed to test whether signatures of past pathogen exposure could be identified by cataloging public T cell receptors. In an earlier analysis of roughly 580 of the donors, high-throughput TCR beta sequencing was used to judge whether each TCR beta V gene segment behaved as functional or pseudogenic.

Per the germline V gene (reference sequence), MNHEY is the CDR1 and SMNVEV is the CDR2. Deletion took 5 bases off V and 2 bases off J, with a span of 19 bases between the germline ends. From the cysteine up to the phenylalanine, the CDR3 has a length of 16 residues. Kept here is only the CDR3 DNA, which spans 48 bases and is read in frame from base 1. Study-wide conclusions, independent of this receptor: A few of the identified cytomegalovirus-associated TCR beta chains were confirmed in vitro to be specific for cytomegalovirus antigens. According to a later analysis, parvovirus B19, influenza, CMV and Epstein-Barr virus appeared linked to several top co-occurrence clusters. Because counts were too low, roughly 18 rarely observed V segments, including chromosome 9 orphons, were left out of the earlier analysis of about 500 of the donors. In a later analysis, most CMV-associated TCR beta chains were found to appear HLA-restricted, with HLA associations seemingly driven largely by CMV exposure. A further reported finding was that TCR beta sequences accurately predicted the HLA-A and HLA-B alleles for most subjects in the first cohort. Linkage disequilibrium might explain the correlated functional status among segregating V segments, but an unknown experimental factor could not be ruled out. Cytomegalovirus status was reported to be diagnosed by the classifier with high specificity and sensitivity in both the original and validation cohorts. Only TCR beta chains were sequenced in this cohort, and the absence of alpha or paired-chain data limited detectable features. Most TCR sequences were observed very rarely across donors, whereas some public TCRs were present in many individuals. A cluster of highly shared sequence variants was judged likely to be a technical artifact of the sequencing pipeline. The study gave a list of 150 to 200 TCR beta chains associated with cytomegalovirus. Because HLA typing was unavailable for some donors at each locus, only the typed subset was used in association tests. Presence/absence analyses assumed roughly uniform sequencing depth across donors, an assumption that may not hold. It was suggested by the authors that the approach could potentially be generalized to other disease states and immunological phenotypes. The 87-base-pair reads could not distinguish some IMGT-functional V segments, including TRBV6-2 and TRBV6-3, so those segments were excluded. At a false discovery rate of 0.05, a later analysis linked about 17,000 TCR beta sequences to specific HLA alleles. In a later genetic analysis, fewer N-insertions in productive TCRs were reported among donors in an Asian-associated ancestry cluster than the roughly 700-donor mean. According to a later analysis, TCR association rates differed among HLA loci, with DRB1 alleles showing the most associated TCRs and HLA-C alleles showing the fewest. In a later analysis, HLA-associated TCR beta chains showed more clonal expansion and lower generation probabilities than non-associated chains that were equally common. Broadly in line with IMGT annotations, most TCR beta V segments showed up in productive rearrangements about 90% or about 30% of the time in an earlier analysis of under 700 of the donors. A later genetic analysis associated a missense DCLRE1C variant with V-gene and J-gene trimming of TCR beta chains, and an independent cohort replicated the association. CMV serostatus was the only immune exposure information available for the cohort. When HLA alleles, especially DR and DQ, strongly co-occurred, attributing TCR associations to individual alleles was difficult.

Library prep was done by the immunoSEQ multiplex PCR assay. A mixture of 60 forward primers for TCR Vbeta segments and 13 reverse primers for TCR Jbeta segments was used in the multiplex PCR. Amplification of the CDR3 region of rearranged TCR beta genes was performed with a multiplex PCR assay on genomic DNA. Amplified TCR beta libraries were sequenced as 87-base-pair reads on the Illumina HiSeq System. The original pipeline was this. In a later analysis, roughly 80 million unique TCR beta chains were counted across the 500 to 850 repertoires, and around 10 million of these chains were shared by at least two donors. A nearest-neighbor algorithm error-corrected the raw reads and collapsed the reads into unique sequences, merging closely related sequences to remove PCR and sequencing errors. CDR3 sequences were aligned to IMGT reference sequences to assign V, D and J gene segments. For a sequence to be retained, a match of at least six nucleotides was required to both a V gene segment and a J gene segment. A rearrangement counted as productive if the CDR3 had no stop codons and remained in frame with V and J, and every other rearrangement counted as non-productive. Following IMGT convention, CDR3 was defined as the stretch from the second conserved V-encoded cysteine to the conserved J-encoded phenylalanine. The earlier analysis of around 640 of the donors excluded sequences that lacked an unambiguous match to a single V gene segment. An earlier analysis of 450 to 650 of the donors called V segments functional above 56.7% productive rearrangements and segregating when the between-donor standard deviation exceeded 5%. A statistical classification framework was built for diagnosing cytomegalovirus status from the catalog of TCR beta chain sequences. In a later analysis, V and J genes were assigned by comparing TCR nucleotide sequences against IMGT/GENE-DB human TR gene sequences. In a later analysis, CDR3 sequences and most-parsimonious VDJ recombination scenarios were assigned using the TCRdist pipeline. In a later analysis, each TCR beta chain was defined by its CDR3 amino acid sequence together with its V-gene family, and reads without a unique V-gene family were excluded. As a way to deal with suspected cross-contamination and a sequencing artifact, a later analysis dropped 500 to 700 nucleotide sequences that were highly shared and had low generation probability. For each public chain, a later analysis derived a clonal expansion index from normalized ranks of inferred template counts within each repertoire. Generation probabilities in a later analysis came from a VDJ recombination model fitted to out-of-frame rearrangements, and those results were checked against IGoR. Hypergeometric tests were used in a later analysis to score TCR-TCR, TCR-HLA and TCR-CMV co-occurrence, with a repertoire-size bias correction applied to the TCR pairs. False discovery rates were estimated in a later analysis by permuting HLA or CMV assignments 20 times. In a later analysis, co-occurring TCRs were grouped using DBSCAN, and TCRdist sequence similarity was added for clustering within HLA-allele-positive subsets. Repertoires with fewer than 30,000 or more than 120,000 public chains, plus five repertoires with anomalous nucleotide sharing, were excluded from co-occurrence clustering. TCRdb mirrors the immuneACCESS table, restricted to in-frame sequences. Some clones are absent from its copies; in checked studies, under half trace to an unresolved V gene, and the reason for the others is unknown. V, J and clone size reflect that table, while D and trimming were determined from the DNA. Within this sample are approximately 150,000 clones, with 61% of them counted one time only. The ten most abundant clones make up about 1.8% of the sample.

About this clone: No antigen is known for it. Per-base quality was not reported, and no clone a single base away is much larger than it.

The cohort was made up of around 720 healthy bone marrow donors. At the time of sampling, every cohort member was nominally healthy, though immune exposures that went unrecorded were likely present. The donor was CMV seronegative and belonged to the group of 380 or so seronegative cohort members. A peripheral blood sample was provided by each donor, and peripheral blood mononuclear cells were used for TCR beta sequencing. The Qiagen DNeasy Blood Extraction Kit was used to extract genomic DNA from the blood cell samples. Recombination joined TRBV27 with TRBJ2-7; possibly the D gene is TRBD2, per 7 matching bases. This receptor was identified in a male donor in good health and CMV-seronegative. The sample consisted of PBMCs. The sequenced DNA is TGTGCCAGCAGTCCGGTAGGGGGGGGGATGACCTACGAGCAGTACTTC. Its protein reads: CASSPVGGGMTYEQYF.